The entry below gives a single T cell receptor (beta chain) sequence along with its context. As yet, its antigen is unknown. The data were obtained in a study of T cell repertoires in cytomegalovirus infection. Study-level information: Alongside well-studied HLA-B-restricted CMV epitopes, recently identified HLA-C-restricted CMV epitopes were also used. Matching HLA type and CMV infection were both indicated by public TCR beta signatures. The study, taken as a whole, reports: Within the response measured ex vivo, HLA-C-restricted CMV-specific TCR beta clonotypes were dominant.

MiXCR, applied by TCRdb to the reads, yields one record per CDR3 protein. The repertoire holds 100,000 or so distinct CDR3 sequences, with 25% to 35% as singletons. The CDR3 contains 16 residues. CDR1 and CDR2 (germline): MDHEN, SYDVKM. Trimming took 2 bases from V and 1 from J; bases not matched to a gene: 6. The chain uses TRBV28 and TRBJ1-1; 8 bases are shared with TRBD1. The TCR comes from a human donor in good health (CMV status not recorded). Some clones in this sample may be carry-over from other donors' samples. This specimen was CD8+ T cells from cultured PBMCs, taken from culture after CMV antigen stimulation. The CDR3 bases are TGTGCCAGCAGTTTACCCCGGACAGGGCGGAACACTGAAGCTTTCTTT. This codes for CASSLPRTGRNTEAFF.